A selection of T cell receptor beta chains follows, all from one sample in a study of shared T cell receptors in the human thymus. The method was immunoSEQ multiplex PCR; TCRdb's version includes in-frame clones alone and lacks a portion of them. The data contain some 660,000 clones, roughly 86% of them singletons. Another study also made use of these data, one on human thymus T cells.

The source material was thymocytes. These receptors were obtained from a boy less than two years old with a congenital heart defect. Each CDR3 is given with its conserved first and last residue. D genes are given only for firm matches. Part of the rows lack a size; the others show once, few, many or a class for expanded clones.

j_call d_call cdr3_length clone_size v_call cdr3_nt cdr3_aa
TRBJ2-1 . 14 few TRBV4-3 TGCGCCAGCAGCCACTCTCAGGATACCGATGAGCAGTTCTTC CASSHSQDTDEQFF
TRBJ2-7 . 14 . TRBV4-3 TGCGCCAGCAGCCAAGCGTGTGGGCCCTACGAGCAGTACTTC CASSQACGPYEQYF
TRBJ1-5 TRBD1 14 . TRBV6-5 TGTGCCAGCAGCTTGGACAGGGGCAATCAGCCCCAGCATTTT CASSLDRGNQPQHF
TRBJ2-1 . 13 . TRBV19 TGTGCCAGTAGTATAGGAGCCGTCAATGAGCAGTTCTTC CASSIGAVNEQFF
TRBJ2-5 . 13 . TRBV7-7 TGTGCTAGCAGCTTCGGTCACCTCGAGACCCAGTACTTC CASSFGHLETQYF
TRBJ2-7 . 16 . TRBV5-1 TGCGCCAGCAGCTTGGAACTCGCGGGGCACTCCTACGAGCAGTACTTC CASSLELAGHSYEQYF
TRBJ2-3 . 14 . TRBV29-1 TGCAGCGTTGTGTCTAGCAGACCCACAGATACGCAGTATTTT CSVVSSRPTDTQYF
TRBJ2-1 . 16 . TRBV29-1 TGCAGCGTTGATTCCCCGGCAGGGCTCCCCTACAATGAGCAGTTCTTC CSVDSPAGLPYNEQFF
TRBJ2-7 TRBD1 14 . TRBV6-1 TGTGCCAGTGGTAGGGGGCCCCCAGGAAACGAGCAGTACTTC CASGRGPPGNEQYF
TRBJ2-2 TRBD2 16 . TRBV6-5 TGTGCCAGCAGTTACTCTAGCGGGGATGCCACCGGGGAGCTGTTTTTT CASSYSSGDATGELFF
TRBJ2-1 . 13 . TRBV30 TGTGCCGTAGAGGGGGACTCCTACAATGAGCAGTTCTTC CAVEGDSYNEQFF
TRBJ2-7 . 15 . TRBV4-1 TGCGCCAGCAGCCAAGTTGGGGCAGGGAGGTACGAGCAGTACTTC CASSQVGAGRYEQYF
TRBJ2-7 . 15 . TRBV4-1 TGCGCCAGCAGCCAACGACAGAAGTCCCCCTACGAGCAGTACTTC CASSQRQKSPYEQYF
TRBJ2-7 TRBD2 18 . TRBV27 TGTGCCAGCAGTACATATCGGACTAGCGGGAGGGAATCCTACGAGCAGTACTTC CASSTYRTSGRESYEQYF
TRBJ1-1 . 14 . TRBV5-1 TGCGCCAGCAGGAAGGCCGGGGATAGTACTGAAGCTTTCTTT CASRKAGDSTEAFF
TRBJ1-3 . 15 few TRBV19 TGTGCCAGTAGTATGGACAGATCTTCTGGAAACACCATATATTTT CASSMDRSSGNTIYF
TRBJ2-1 . 13 . TRBV5-8 TGTGCCAGCAGCTTACAGGGATCTCATGAGCAGTTCTTC CASSLQGSHEQFF